Listed here are 14 T cell receptor beta chains from one sample, sequenced in a study of T cells in localized non-small cell lung cancer. Here immunoSEQ multiplex PCR was the method, and the copy in TCRdb shows in-frame clones only, minus some. The sample lists about 18,000 clones, around 81% occurring once. Sample: peripheral blood, taken before any cancer treatment. These receptors all come from a female donor aged 60 or older with stage I lung adenocarcinoma.

This chain connects TRBV7-3 to TRBJ2-1; D possibly corresponds to TRBD1 (6 bases). Germline CDR1 SGHTA, CDR2 FQGTGA. This CDR3 is 13 amino acids long. V lost 6 bases and J lost 6, with 12 bases in between. CDR3 in amino acids: CASSLMTGNEQFF. CDR3 DNA: TGTGCCAGCAGTCTTATGACAGGCAATGAGCAGTTCTTC.

V gene TRBV7-9 combines with J gene TRBJ1-5; D call uncertain. Trimming pared 11 bases from V and 6 bases from J, leaving 14 bases between. This CDR3 comprises 12 residues. Germline CDR1 reads SEHNR; CDR2 reads FQNEAQ (reference sequence). CDR3 protein: CASGMAGQPQHF. CDR3 sequence (DNA): TGTGCCTCCGGAATGGCCGGTCAGCCCCAGCATTTT.

This rearrangement joins TRBV6-5 to TRBJ2-7, with D uncertain. The CDR3 contains 14 residues. V dropped 3 bases and J dropped 5 bases, with 14 bases sitting between them. The germline V gene encodes CDR1 MNHEY and CDR2 SVGAGI. This CDR3 is CASSYGPLSDEQYF. The DNA for the CDR3 is TGTGCCAGCAGTTATGGACCTTTGAGCGACGAGCAGTACTTC.

V gene TRBV18 combines with J gene TRBJ1-2, with D perhaps matching TRBD1 (5 bases). V was shortened by 6 bases and J by 1 base, with 15 bases between the two germline ends. Germline CDR1 KGHSH, CDR2 LQKENI. The CDR3 has 15 amino acids. This chain's CDR3 is CASSPTGTDNYGYTF. The CDR3 DNA reads TGTGCCAGCTCTCCGACCGGGACCGATAACTATGGCTACACCTTC.

This clone has more than one count but fewer than ten. The genes are TRBV4-2 and TRBJ1-2; TRBD1 might be the D (6 bases). V dropped 0 bases and J dropped 4 bases, with 12 bases sitting between them. Germline V gives CDR1 LGHNA, CDR2 YNFKEQ. The CDR3 has 15 residues. The CDR3 coding sequence is TGTGCCAGCAGCCAAGAGGCAGGGGCGACCTATGGCTACACCTTC. This codes for CASSQEAGATYGYTF.

This chain uses TRBV9 with TRBJ2-3; TRBD2 aligns across 7 bases. The CDR3 covers 15 residues. CDR1 is SGDLS and CDR2 is YYNGEE in the germline V gene. The J segment lost 0 bases and the V segment lost 4 bases, leaving 5 bases of the junction unmatched. The CDR3 sequence: CASSSGGYSTDTQYF. CDR3 DNA: TGTGCCAGCAGCTCGGGGGGTTATAGCACAGATACGCAGTATTTT.

The rearrangement links TRBV10-3 to TRBJ2-1; 10 bases agree with TRBD2. Germline CDR1 reads ENHRY; CDR2 reads SYGVKD. This CDR3 region has 14 residues. V was pared by 5 bases and J by 7 bases, with 5 bases of the junction left unmatched. CDR3 loop: CAISSGGAQNEQFF. The CDR3 bases are TGTGCCATCAGTAGCGGGGGGGCTCAAAATGAGCAGTTCTTC.

The chain is built from TRBV18 and TRBJ1-3; D is perhaps TRBD1 (5 bases). V lost 6 bases and J 8 bases, leaving 23 bases between the germline ends. The CDR3 runs 16 residues. The germline CDR1 and CDR2 sequences are KGHSH and LQKENI. The CDR3 bases are TGTGCCAGCTCTCCTTCTTTAAGACAGACCCGGGACACCATATATTTT. Residues: CASSPSLRQTRDTIYF.

This clone was seen more than once but under ten times. This chain joins TRBV6-1 and TRBJ2-3, with 11 bases that match TRBD2. Germline CDR1 is MNHNS and CDR2 is SASEGT. The CDR3 contains 17 residues. V gave up 2 bases and J gave up 5 bases; unmatched junction bases: 9. CDR3 in amino acids: CASSESLLAGAGDTQYF. The CDR3 coding sequence is TGTGCCAGCAGTGAATCATTACTAGCGGGGGCTGGAGATACGCAGTATTTT.

The chain's CDR3 is CASSEAPSGNTDTQYF. The CDR3 DNA follows: TGTGCCAGCAGTGAAGCCCCTAGCGGGAACACAGATACGCAGTATTTT. The rearrangement uses TRBV2 and TRBJ2-3, with TRBD2 matching 9 bases. Per the germline V gene, CDR1 is SNHLY and CDR2 is FYNNEI. The CDR3 covers 16 residues. Trimming at V came to 0 bases and at J to 2 bases, leaving 3 bases not matched to a gene.

The V call is TRBV19, the J call TRBJ1-4, with 8 nucleotides matching TRBD1. Trimming removed 8 bases from V and 3 bases from J; junction bases left unmatched: 14. CDR1 is LNHDA and CDR2 is SQIVND in the germline V gene (reference sequence). The CDR3 is made up of 17 amino acids. The CDR3 protein is CASSESRQGRPNEKLFF. The CDR3 nucleotides read TGTGCCAGTTCTGAATCCCGACAGGGGCGCCCTAATGAAAAACTGTTTTTT.

This clone was seen a single time. The CDR3 sequence: CASTARGASSGANVLTF. DNA of the CDR3: TGTGCCAGTACAGCCCGGGGGGCAAGTTCTGGGGCCAACGTCCTGACTTTC. The chain combines TRBV19 with TRBJ2-6, with D possibly being TRBD2 (7 bases). The CDR3 sequence is 17 residues long. V lost 7 bases and J 1 base, leaving 17 bases between the germline ends. The V gene's germline CDR1 is LNHDA and CDR2 SQIVND (reference sequence).

The CDR3 spells CASSPRTGSYNEQFF. DNA of the CDR3: TGTGCCAGCAGCCCTCGGACAGGCTCCTACAATGAGCAGTTCTTC. The genes are TRBV13 and TRBJ2-1; TRBD1 aligns across 7 bases. Germline V gene data show CDR1 as PRHDT and CDR2 as FYEKMQ (reference sequence). Trimming took 5 bases from V and 0 from J; bases not matched to a gene: 4. The CDR3 sequence is 15 residues long.

This clone showed up just once. The chain is built from TRBV5-1 and TRBJ2-3; perhaps TRBD2 as D (6 bases). In germline, CDR1 is SGHRS, CDR2 YFSETQ. The CDR3 totals 13 residues. Trimming pared 0 bases from V and 7 bases from J, leaving 9 bases between. CDR3 nucleotide sequence: TGCGCCAGCAGCTTGGGTGGAGGGAATACGCAGTATTTT. Its protein is CASSLGGGNTQYF.